This T cell receptor beta chain was sequenced during a study of CD8+ T cells in alopecia areata. Investigators sorted PBMCs to obtain both CD4+ and CD8+ T cells. This CDR3 is 16 amino acids long. CDR1 is SQVTM, CDR2 ANQGSEA, per germline. RNA, once extracted, was reverse transcribed into cDNA for use as the sequencing template. Profiling relied on immunoSEQ multiplex PCR, and the TCRdb table lists in-frame clones only, not all of them. The table includes about 120,000 clones, roughly 50% detected once. The table lists this clone with a few counts. The rearrangement joins TRBV29-1 to TRBJ2-7, with 8 bases aligning to TRBD2. Judging by the DNA end, TRBJ2-5 fits better; the J call may be wrong. Input material: NKG2D-low CD8+ T cells sorted from blood. The source is a human donor with alopecia areata. Here the CDR3 DNA reads TGCAGCGTTGAGGCTGAGGTAGCGGGAACTTGGGGGACCCAGTACTTC. This gives the protein CSVEAEVAGTWGTQYF.